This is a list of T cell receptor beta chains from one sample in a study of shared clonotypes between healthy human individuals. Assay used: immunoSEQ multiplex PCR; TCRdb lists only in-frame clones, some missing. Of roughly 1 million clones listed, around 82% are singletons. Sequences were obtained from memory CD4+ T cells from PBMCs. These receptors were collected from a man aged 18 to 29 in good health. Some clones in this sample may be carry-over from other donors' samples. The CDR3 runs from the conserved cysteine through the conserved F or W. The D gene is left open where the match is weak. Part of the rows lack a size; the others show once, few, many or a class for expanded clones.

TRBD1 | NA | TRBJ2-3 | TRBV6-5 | TGTGCCAGCAGTCCGGGACAGAACACAGATACGCAGTATTTT | CASSPGQNTDTQYF
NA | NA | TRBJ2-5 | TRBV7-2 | TGTGCCAGCAGCTCGCCCCGGGACAAGCCCGGACAAGAGACCCAGTACTTC | CASSSPRDKPGQETQYF
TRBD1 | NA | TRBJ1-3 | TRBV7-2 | TGTGCCAGCAGCCCCGGGCGGGCAGGGGGTAGAAACACCATATATTTT | CASSPGRAGGRNTIYF
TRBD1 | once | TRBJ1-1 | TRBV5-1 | TGCGCCAGCAGCCAGAGGACAGGGGGAAATACTGAAGCTTTCTTT | CASSQRTGGNTEAFF
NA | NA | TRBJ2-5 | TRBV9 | TGTGCCAGCAGCGTAAAAGGAGGAGAAGAGACCCAGTACTTC | CASSVKGGEETQYF
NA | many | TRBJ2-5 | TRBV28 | TGTGCCAGCAGTTTGGAAGAGACCCAGTACTTC | CASSLEETQYF
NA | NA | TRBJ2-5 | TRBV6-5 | TGTGCCAGCAGCCCCCAGGGAGCATGGACCCAGTACTTC | CASSPQGAWTQYF
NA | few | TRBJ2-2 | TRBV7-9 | TGTGCCAGCAGTCTCGGAGGGGGGAGTCACGGGGAGCTGTTTTTT | CASSLGGGSHGELFF
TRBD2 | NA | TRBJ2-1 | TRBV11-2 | TGTGCCAGCAGCCCAGACAGCGGGAGGAGTCAGTTCTTC | CASSPDSGRSQFF
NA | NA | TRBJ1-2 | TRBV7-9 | TGTGCCAGCAGCTTTGACAGCGGTGGCTACACCTTC | CASSFDSGGYTF
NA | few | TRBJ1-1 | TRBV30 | TGTGCCTGGAGAATTGAGGCTGGCTATGAAGCTTTCTTT | CAWRIEAGYEAFF
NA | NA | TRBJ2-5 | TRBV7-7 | TGTGCCAGCAGCTTAACCCTGAACCGGGAGACCCAGTACTTC | CASSLTLNRETQYF
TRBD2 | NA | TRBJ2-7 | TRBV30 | TGTGCCTGGAGTCCAGGAGGACTAGCCTACGAGCAGTACTTC | CAWSPGGLAYEQYF
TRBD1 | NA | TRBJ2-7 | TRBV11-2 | TGTGCCAGCAGCGTAGACAGGGGGACCTACGAGCAGTACTTC | CASSVDRGTYEQYF
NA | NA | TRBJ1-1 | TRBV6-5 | TGTGCCAGCAGTACAATGAAGCAGGGTACCTCTGAAGCTTTCTTT | CASSTMKQGTSEAFF
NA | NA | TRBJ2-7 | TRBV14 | TGTGCCAGCAGCCAAGCTTCGACAGTAGCCTACGAGCAGTACTTC | CASSQASTVAYEQYF
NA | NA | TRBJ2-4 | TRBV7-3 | TGTGCCAGCAGCCCGGTAGGAGCCAAAAACATTCAGTACTTC | CASSPVGAKNIQYF
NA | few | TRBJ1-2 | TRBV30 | TGTGCCAAATCAGGACGGTTCTATGGCTACACCTTC | CAKSGRFYGYTF
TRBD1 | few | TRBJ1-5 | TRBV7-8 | TGTGCCAGCAGTAACCGGGACAGCCATTCCCCCCAGCATTTT | CASSNRDSHSPQHF
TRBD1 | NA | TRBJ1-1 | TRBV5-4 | TGTGCCAGCAGCAGGCGACAGGGCCACACTGAAGCTTTCTTT | CASSRRQGHTEAFF
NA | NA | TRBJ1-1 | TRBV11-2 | TGTGCCAGCAGCTTGGACGCCAACGCGGGCCGGAACACTGAAGCTTTCTTT | CASSLDANAGRNTEAFF
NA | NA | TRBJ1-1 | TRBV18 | TGTGCCAGCTCACCACAGCCAGTTAACACTGAAGCTTTCTTT | CASSPQPVNTEAFF
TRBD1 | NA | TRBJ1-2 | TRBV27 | TGTGCCAGCAGTCTCAGGGGGGTGGGAATAAGGGGCTACACCTTC | CASSLRGVGIRGYTF
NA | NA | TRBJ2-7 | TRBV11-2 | TGTGCCAGCACCTCTCTGGCTTACCTTCGAAACTCCTACGAGCAGTACTTC | CASTSLAYLRNSYEQYF
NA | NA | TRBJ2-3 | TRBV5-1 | TGCGCCAGCAGCTGGGCGGGGGATACGCAGTATTTT | CASSWAGDTQYF
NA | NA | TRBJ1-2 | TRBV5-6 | TGTGCCAGCAGCTTGTCAGCGGCCGGGTATGGCTACACCTTC | CASSLSAAGYGYTF
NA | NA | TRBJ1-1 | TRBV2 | TGTGCCAACGGGGTAAGGATGAACACTGAAGCTTTCTTT | CANGVRMNTEAFF
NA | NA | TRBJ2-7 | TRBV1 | TGCACCAGCAGCCGCTGTCCAGGAGGGAGCTCCTACGAGCAGTACTTC | CTSSRCPGGSSYEQYF
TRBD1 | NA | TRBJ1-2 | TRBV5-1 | TGCGCCAGCAGCCTGGCCGCCAGGGGGCTCTCTAACTATGGCTACACCTTC | CASSLAARGLSNYGYTF
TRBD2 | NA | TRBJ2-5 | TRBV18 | TGTGCCAGCTCACCAATACCCCTGGTGGGACTAGCCCTCCAAGAGACCCAGTACTTC | CASSPIPLVGLALQETQYF
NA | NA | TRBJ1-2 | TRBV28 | TGTGCCAGCAGTCTACCTCCATTAGGCGGCTACACCTTC | CASSLPPLGGYTF
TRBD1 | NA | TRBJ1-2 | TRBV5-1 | TGCGCCAGCAGGATGGGAGGACAGGGCTATGGCTACACCTTC | CASRMGGQGYGYTF
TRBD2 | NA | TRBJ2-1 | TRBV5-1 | TGCGCCAGCAGCTCCTCGCCTAGCGGGAGGGCTAGTGAGCAGTTCTTC | CASSSSPSGRASEQFF
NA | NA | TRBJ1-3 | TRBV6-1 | TGTGCCAGCACCCCCGGAGGCACTGGAAACACCATATATTTT | CASTPGGTGNTIYF
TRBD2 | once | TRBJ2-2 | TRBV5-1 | TGCGCCAGCAGCTTGTGGGAGGGCCGGACCGGGGAGCTGTTTTTT | CASSLWEGRTGELFF
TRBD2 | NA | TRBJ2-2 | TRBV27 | TGTGCCAGCAGTTTAAGAACTAGCGGGACCGCGAACACCGGGGAGCTGTTTTTT | CASSLRTSGTANTGELFF
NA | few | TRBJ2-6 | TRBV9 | TGTGCCAGCAGCGTAGGGTCTGGGGTTGGGGCCAACGTCCTGACTTTC | CASSVGSGVGANVLTF
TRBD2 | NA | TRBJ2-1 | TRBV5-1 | TGCGCCAGCGGCTTACTAGCGGGAAATTACAATGAGCAGTTCTTC | CASGLLAGNYNEQFF
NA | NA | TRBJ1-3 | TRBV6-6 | TGTGCCAGCAGTTACTCAGGGGAATCGGGAAACACCATATATTTT | CASSYSGESGNTIYF
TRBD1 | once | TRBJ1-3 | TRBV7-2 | TGTGCCAGCAGCTTAAGTCAGGGGGCTGCTGGAAACACCATATATTTT | CASSLSQGAAGNTIYF
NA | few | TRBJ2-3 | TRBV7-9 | TGTGCCAGCAGCCCCTGGGGGCGGCCGGACACAGATACGCAGTATTTT | CASSPWGRPDTDTQYF
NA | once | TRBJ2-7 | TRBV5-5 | TGTGCCAGCAGCCCGGGACTCTTAGGCTCCTACGAGCAGTACTTC | CASSPGLLGSYEQYF
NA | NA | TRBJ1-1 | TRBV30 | TGTGCCTGGCTTACATCGAGAGGGACTGAAGCTTTCTTT | CAWLTSRGTEAFF